These 26 T cell receptor beta chains were sequenced from one sample in a study of T cells in Graves' hyperthyroidism and ophthalmopathy (dated by TCRdb to the late 2010s). The receptor library was made with multiplex PCR. Sequencing was performed on an Illumina HiSeq 2000. Amplification of TCR beta CDR3 regions was carried out from RNA transcripts. The first round of RT-PCR for the TCR CDR3 was performed with the HTBI primer set and the Qiagen OneStep RT-PCR kit. TCRdb reworked the public reads: Q25 trimming with fastp, MiXCR clone assembly, productive beta chains retained. Every entry covers one CDR3 protein and lists the most common genes and DNA from its rows. The sample table contains about 200,000 distinct CDR3 sequences; only one count was recorded for less than 20% of them. Jointly, the top ten make up roughly 49% of the sample. Sequencing was done on a sample of blood. The receptors shown here come from a woman aged 45 to 65 with Graves' hyperthyroidism.

As regards this clonotype: Possible read error: a much larger clone is one base away. The V and J genes are TRBV3-1 and TRBJ2-1, with 7 positions matching TRBD1. V was pared by 6 bases and J by 10 bases, with 15 bases of the junction left unmatched. This CDR3 is 15 amino acids long. Germline V lookup: CDR1 LGHDT, CDR2 YNNKEL (reference sequence). CDR3 protein: CASRRTGTATYEQFF. CDR3 coding DNA: TGTGCCAGCAGGCGTACCGGGACAGCTACATACGAGCAGTTCTTC.

In this sample, this clonotype turned up many times. The chain recombines TRBV12-3 or TRBV12-4 with TRBJ1-6; 8 bases agree with TRBD1. V shed 6 bases and J 2 bases; nucleotides not matched to a gene: 0. CDR3 size: 14 residues. The CDR3 DNA reads TGTGCCAGCAGGGACAGGGCCTATAATTCACCCCTCCACTTT. It is translated as CASRDRAYNSPLHF.

This clonotype was seen at least ten times. The J gene is TRBJ2-1, the V gene TRBV12-3 or TRBV12-4; the match to TRBD2 covers 9 bases. V trimming: 5 bases; J trimming: 8 bases; junction bases outside the gene matches: 13. The CDR3 totals 16 residues. The CDR3 DNA reads as TGTGCCAGCAGTCTACGTGGGACTAGCATTTTCCATGAGCAGTTCTTC. Protein: CASSLRGTSIFHEQFF.

The chain is built from TRBV2 and TRBJ2-3; D possibly corresponds to TRBD2 (6 bases). Trimming shortened V by 10 bases and J by 2 bases, and 13 bases separated the two germline ends. Germline-derived CDR1 and CDR2 are SNHLY and FYNNEI. This CDR3 is 13 amino acids long. The CDR3 coding sequence is TGTGCCATTAAGCGGGCGTTCACAGATACGCAGTATTTT. This sequence encodes CAIKRAFTDTQYF.

The rearrangement joins TRBV10-1 to TRBJ2-5; a possible D gene is TRBD2 (7 bases). Trimming pared 4 bases from V and 4 bases from J, leaving 13 bases between. CDR1 WNHNN and CDR2 SYGVQD come from the germline V gene (reference sequence). CDR3 length: 14 amino acids. This chain's CDR3 is CASSASGGGETQYF. The CDR3 DNA reads as TGCGCCAGCAGTGCTAGCGGAGGGGGAGAGACCCAGTACTTC.

This clonotype has ten or more counts. The chain has TRBV20-1 and TRBJ1-2; D gene uncertain. The CDR3 extends over 14 amino acids. V shed 1 base and J shed 4 bases, with 13 bases lying between them. Germline CDR1 is DFQATT and CDR2 is SNEGSKA (reference sequence). CDR3 in amino acids: CSARVGVGGYGYTF. The CDR3 coding sequence is TGCAGTGCTAGAGTCGGGGTAGGAGGCTATGGCTACACCTTC.

This clonotype came up many times. V is TRBV12-3 or TRBV12-4 and J is TRBJ1-5; TRBD1 might be the D (6 bases). V gave up 3 bases and J gave up 5 bases, with 8 bases separating them. This CDR3 is 13 amino acids long. CDR3: CASSFSGDQPQHF. CDR3 coding DNA: TGTGCCAGCAGTTTCTCAGGGGATCAGCCCCAGCATTTT.

This clonotype was detected many times. The J gene is TRBJ1-1, the V gene TRBV20-1; 10 bases agree with TRBD1. This CDR3 is built from 15 residues. V was pared by 5 bases and J by 2 bases, with 8 bases of the junction left unmatched. Germline CDR1 DFQATT, CDR2 SNEGSKA (reference sequence). CDR3 amino acids: CSALRDRGLNTEAFF. In DNA form, the CDR3 reads TGCAGTGCTCTTAGGGACAGGGGTCTAAACACTGAAGCTTTCTTT.

Comment on this clonotype: A much larger clone differs by one base, so this may be a read error. The chain carries TRBV30 and TRBJ2-7; 9 bases agree with TRBD2. J lost 7 bases, V lost 3 bases, and 4 bases had no gene match. The CDR3 spans 12 residues. Germline values: CDR1 GTSNPN, CDR2 SVGIG (reference sequence). This chain's CDR3 is CAWRGTSLEQYF. The CDR3 bases are TGTGCCTGGAGAGGGACTAGCCTTGAGCAGTACTTC.

The rearrangement joins TRBV5-5 to TRBJ2-7; the D is unclear. The CDR3 contains 14 residues. The V end was cut by 0 bases, the J end by 1 base, with 8 bases between. Germline V CDR1 and CDR2: SGHKS, YYEKEE (reference sequence). This CDR3 is CASSLEAQSYEQYF. DNA for the CDR3: TGTGCCAGCAGCTTGGAGGCCCAGTCCTACGAGCAGTACTTC.

This clonotype has a count of ten or more. The chain joins TRBV11-3 to TRBJ2-3, with no clear D. Germline V lookup: CDR1 SGHNT, CDR2 YENEEA. Trimming removed 5 bases from V and 6 bases from J, with 9 bases in between. CDR3 length: 12 amino acids. For the CDR3, the DNA is TGTGCCAGCAGCAGGAGTCGGGATACGCAGTATTTT. Translated: CASSRSRDTQYF.

To note about this clonotype: This may come from a read error, since a much larger clone is one base off. V gene TRBV5-1 combines with J gene TRBJ1-2, with TRBD1 matching 8 bases. The length of the CDR3 is 15 residues. Germline-derived CDR1 and CDR2 are SGHRS and YFSETQ. V lost 1 base to trimming and J lost 5 bases; unmatched junction nucleotides: 7. The CDR3: CASSLSGQGGYGYTF. The CDR3 DNA reads TGCGCCAGCAGCTTGAGTGGACAGGGAGGTTATGGCTACACCTTC.

This rearrangement joins TRBV3-1 to TRBJ2-3, with D perhaps matching TRBD1 or TRBD2 (6 bases each). V lost 2 bases, J lost 6 bases, and 15 bases lay in between. This CDR3 is built from 15 residues. CDR1 is LGHDT and CDR2 is YNNKEL in the germline V gene (reference sequence). The CDR3: CASSQRSRGGDTQYF. DNA for the CDR3: TGTGCCAGCAGCCAAAGATCTCGAGGGGGGGATACGCAGTATTTT.

V usage is TRBV12-3 or TRBV12-4 and J usage is TRBJ2-3; no clear D gene. Trimming left V 5 bases short and J 0 bases short, with 9 bases between. The CDR3 length is 14 residues. This CDR3 reads CASSTADSTDTQYF. CDR3 sequence (DNA): TGTGCCAGCAGTACTGCAGACAGCACAGATACGCAGTATTTT.

This clonotype showed up just a few times. This chain joins TRBV11-2 and TRBJ2-6, with no clear D. Germline CDR1 reads SGHAT; CDR2 reads FQNNGV. V lost 1 base, J lost 2 bases, and 18 bases lay in between. This CDR3 spans 19 amino acids. For the CDR3, the DNA is TGTGCCAGCAGCTTAGTGTATGGCGAAGAGTACGCTGGGGCCAACGTCCTGACTTTC. Translated: CASSLVYGEEYAGANVLTF. The complete variable domain, with remaining parts taken from reference TRBV11-2 and TRBJ2-6, reads EAGVAQSPRYKIIEKRQSVAFWCNPISGHATLYWYQQILGQGPKLLIQFQNNGVVDDSQLPKDRFSAERLKGVDSTLKIQPAKLEDSAVYLCASSLVYGEEYAGANVLTFGAGSRLTVL.

In regard to this clonotype: A single base separates this from a much larger clone, so it may be a read error. The CDR3 nucleotides are TGTGCCTGGAGTGTATCCCGAGCCTACGAGCGGTACTTC. It codes for CAWSVSRAYERYF. The chain combines TRBV30 with TRBJ2-7, with unresolved D. The germline V gene has CDR1 GTSNPN and CDR2 SVGIG (reference sequence). The CDR3 length is 13 residues.

This clonotype came up a few times. This chain connects TRBV2 to TRBJ2-6; perhaps TRBD2 as D (6 bases). V gave up 10 bases and J gave up 0 bases, with 22 bases separating them. CDR3 length equals 18 residues. Germline V gene lookup returns CDR1 SNHLY and CDR2 FYNNEI. As DNA, the CDR3 is TGTGCCACCCTTGGGCTTCGTAGCGGAACCTCTGGGGCCAACGTCCTGACTTTC. This gives the protein CATLGLRSGTSGANVLTF.

This clonotype turned up a few times. CDR3 DNA: TGTGCCATCACTACTGGGACTGTTACCTACGAGCAGTACTTC. Translated, it gives CAITTGTVTYEQYF. The V and J genes are TRBV10-3 and TRBJ2-7; D perhaps matches TRBD2 (6 bases). V was clipped by 7 bases and J by 2 bases, with 15 bases between them. Germline V CDR1 and CDR2: ENHRY, SYGVKD. This CDR3 has 14 amino acids.

The table lists this clonotype with many counts. V and J are TRBV15 and TRBJ2-7; unclear D gene. The CDR3 runs 14 residues. Trimming pared 1 base from V and 4 bases from J, leaving 11 bases between. Germline lookup yields CDR1 LNHNV and CDR2 YYDKDF (reference sequence). Here the CDR3 reads CATSRASDGYEQYF. The CDR3 bases are TGTGCCACCAGCAGAGCATCAGACGGTTACGAGCAGTACTTC.

On this clonotype itself: A much larger clone sits a single nucleotide away, making a read error possible. This chain uses TRBV19 with TRBJ2-1, with TRBD2 matching over 11 bases. The germline V gene has CDR1 LNHDA and CDR2 SQIVND (reference sequence). This CDR3 region has 15 residues. The J segment lost 9 bases and the V segment lost 4 bases, leaving 8 bases of the junction unmatched. CDR3 bases: TGTGCCAGTAGTACGACTAGCGGGGACTCCGGTGAGCAGTTCTTC. Translation: CASSTTSGDSGEQFF.

This clonotype showed up many times. The chain is built from TRBV27 and TRBJ2-6; D may match TRBD1 or TRBD2 (5 bases each). V was shortened by 0 bases and J by 0 bases, with 9 bases between the two germline ends. This CDR3 spans 17 amino acids. Per the germline V gene, CDR1 is MNHEY and CDR2 is SMNVEV (reference sequence). This chain's CDR3 is CASSLSGTVSGANVLTF. The CDR3 DNA follows: TGTGCCAGCAGTTTATCTGGGACGGTCTCTGGGGCCAACGTCCTGACTTTC.

On this clonotype: This could be a read error, since a much larger clone is one nucleotide away. The chain joins TRBV20-1 to TRBJ2-4; TRBD2 might be the D (5 bases). This CDR3 has 13 amino acids. Germline V gene data show CDR1 as DFQATT and CDR2 as SNEGSKA (reference sequence). CDR3 in DNA: TGCAGTACTAGTAACTGGGCCAAAAACATTCAGTACTTC. This gives the protein CSTSNWAKNIQYF.

This clonotype was observed at least ten times. The chain links TRBV6-1 to TRBJ2-7; TRBD2 agrees at 10 bases. CDR1 and CDR2 (germline): MNHNS, SASEGT. Trimming at V came to 6 bases and at J to 3 bases, leaving 2 bases not matched to a gene. CDR3 length: 13 residues. The CDR3 nucleotides are TGTGCCAGCAGACTAGCGGGACACTACGAGCAGTACTTC. Its translation is CASRLAGHYEQYF.

This clonotype was picked up a small number of times. Here the CDR3 reads CASSFIGTHLADTQYF. In DNA form, the CDR3 reads TGTGCCAGCAGCTTTATCGGGACCCACCTGGCAGATACGCAGTATTTT. The chain couples TRBV7-2 to TRBJ2-3; D may be TRBD1 or TRBD2 (5 bases each). Germline V gives CDR1 SGHTA, CDR2 FQGNSA. Trimming removed 3 bases from V and 4 bases from J, with 17 bases in between. This CDR3 contains 16 residues.

This clonotype was picked up a small number of times. The gene calls are TRBV20-1 and TRBJ1-2, with TRBD1 matching over 7 bases. Germline loops: CDR1 DFQATT, CDR2 SNEGSKA (reference sequence). With V trimmed by 5 bases and J by 7 bases, 16 bases remained unmatched. The CDR3 has 15 residues. The CDR3 DNA sequence: TGCAGTGCTTCTAAAGGACAGGACCGGAGGGGTGGCTACACCTTC. Translation gives CSASKGQDRRGGYTF.

There are a few counts of this clonotype. CDR3 protein: CASSRGTNYNEQFF. The CDR3 nucleotides are TGTGCCAGTAGTAGGGGGACAAACTACAATGAGCAGTTCTTC. This rearrangement joins TRBV19 to TRBJ2-1, with D possibly being TRBD1 (6 bases). CDR1 and CDR2 (germline): LNHDA, SQIVND (reference sequence). The germline V and J ends were trimmed by 4 bases and 3 bases, with 10 bases remaining between them. This CDR3 is built from 14 residues. The whole variable domain, filled in from reference TRBV19 and TRBJ2-1, reads DGGITQSPKYLFRKEGQNVTLSCEQNLNHDAMYWYRQDPGQGLRLIYYSQIVNDFQKGDIAEGYSVSREKKESFPLTVTSAQKNPTAFYLCASSRGTNYNEQFFGPGTRLTVL.